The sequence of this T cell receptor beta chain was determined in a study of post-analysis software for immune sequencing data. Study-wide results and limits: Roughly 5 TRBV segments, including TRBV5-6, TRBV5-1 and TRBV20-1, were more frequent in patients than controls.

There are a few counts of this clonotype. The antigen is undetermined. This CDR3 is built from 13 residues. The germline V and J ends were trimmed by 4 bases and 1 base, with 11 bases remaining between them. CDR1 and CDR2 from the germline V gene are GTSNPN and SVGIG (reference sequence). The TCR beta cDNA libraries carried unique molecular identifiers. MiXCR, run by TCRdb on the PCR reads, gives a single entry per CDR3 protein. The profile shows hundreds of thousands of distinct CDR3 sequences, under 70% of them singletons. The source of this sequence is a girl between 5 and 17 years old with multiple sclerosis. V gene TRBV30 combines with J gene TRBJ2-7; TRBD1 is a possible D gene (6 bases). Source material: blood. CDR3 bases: TGTGCCTGGAATCGACAGGAGTCCTACGAGCAGTACTTC. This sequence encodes CAWNRQESYEQYF.